This TCR beta chain was recorded in a study of vaccination effects on CD4 cells after COVID-19. General study findings and limits: Marked clonal contraction was seen late after vaccination (in both infection- and vaccine-induced clones).

A remark on this clone: Its antigen is not known.

Germline CDR1 LNHNV, CDR2 YYDKDF (reference sequence). Trimming took 9 bases from V and 0 from J, leaving 9 bases between them. CDR3 size: 13 residues. Profiling relied on immunoSEQ multiplex PCR, and the TCRdb table lists in-frame clones only, not all of them. In the table there are approximately 70,000 clones, roughly 75% of which are singletons. Cells that had been cultured for 10 days were the source of isolated CD4+ T cells. Participants received two doses of either the BNT162b2 or mRNA-1273 vaccine. This sequence originates from a human donor who received a COVID-19 vaccine. This specimen was CD4+ T cells from PBMCs cultured without peptide, taken after COVID-19 vaccination. The genes are TRBV15 and TRBJ1-3; D perhaps matches TRBD1 (5 bases). The CDR3 coding sequence is TGTGCCACAAGACAGTTCTCTGGAAACACCATATATTTT. It encodes CATRQFSGNTIYF.